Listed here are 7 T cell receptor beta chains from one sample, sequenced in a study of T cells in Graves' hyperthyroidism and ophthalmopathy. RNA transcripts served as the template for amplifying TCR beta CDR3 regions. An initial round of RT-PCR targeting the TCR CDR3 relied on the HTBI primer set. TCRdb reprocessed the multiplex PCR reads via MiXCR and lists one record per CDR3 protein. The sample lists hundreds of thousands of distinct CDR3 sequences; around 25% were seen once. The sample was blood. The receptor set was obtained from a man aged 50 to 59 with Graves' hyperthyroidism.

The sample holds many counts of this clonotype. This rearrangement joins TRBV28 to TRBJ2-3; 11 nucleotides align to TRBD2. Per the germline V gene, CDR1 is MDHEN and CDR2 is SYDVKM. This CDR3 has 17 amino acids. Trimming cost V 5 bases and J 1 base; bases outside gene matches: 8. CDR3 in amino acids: CASSARLAGTGTDTQYF. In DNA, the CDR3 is TGTGCCAGCAGTGCGCGACTAGCGGGAACCGGCACAGATACGCAGTATTTT.

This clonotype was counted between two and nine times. The CDR3: CASSLAGTEQYF. The CDR3 nucleotides read TGTGCCAGCAGCTTAGCGGGGACCGAGCAGTACTTC. The chain recombines TRBV7-6 with TRBJ2-7, with D possibly called TRBD1 or TRBD2 (5 bases each). The CDR3 sequence is 12 residues long. The V and J ends lost 0 bases and 6 bases respectively, with 6 bases between them. Looked up from germline, CDR1 is SGHVS and CDR2 is FNYEAQ.

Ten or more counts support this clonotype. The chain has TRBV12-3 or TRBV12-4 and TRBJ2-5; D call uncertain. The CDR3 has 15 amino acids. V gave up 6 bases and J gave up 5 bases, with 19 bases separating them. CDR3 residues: CASSRVGPLGETQYF. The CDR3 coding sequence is TGTGCCAGCAGCCGCGTAGGGCCCCTCGGGGAGACCCAGTACTTC.

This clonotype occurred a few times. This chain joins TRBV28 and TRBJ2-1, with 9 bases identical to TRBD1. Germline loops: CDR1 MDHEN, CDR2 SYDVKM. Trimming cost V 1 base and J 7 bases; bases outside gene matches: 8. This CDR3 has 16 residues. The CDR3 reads CASSLSGTGSVNEQFF. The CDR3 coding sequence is TGTGCCAGCAGTTTATCAGGGACAGGGTCCGTTAATGAGCAGTTCTTC. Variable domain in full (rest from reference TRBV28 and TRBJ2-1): DVKVTQSSRYLVKRTGEKVFLECVQDMDHENMFWYRQDPGLGLRLIYFSYDVKMKEKGDIPEGYSVSREKKERFSLILESASTNQTSMYLCASSLSGTGSVNEQFFGPGTRLTVL.

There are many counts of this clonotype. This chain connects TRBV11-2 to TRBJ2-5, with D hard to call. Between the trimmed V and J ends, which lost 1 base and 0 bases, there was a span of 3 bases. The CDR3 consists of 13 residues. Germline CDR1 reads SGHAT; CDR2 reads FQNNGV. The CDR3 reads CASSLAYQETQYF. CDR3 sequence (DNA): TGTGCCAGCAGCTTAGCCTACCAAGAGACCCAGTACTTC.

The CDR3 sequence is CASQGVGAQGRRDYTGELFF. For the CDR3, the DNA is TGTGCCAGCCAAGGCGTGGGGGCCCAAGGACGAAGGGATTACACCGGGGAGCTGTTTTTT. V and J are TRBV7-2 and TRBJ2-2; D is perhaps TRBD1 (6 bases). Trimming removed 8 bases from V and 3 bases from J, with 31 bases in between. The CDR3 has 20 amino acids. Germline V gives CDR1 SGHTA, CDR2 FQGNSA. Full variable domain (missing parts from reference TRBV7-2 and TRBJ2-2): GAGVSQSPSNKVTEKGKDVELRCDPISGHTALYWYRQSLGQGLEFLIYFQGNSAPDKSGLPSDRFSAERTGGSVSTLTIQRTQQEDSAVYLCASQGVGAQGRRDYTGELFFGEGSRLTVL.

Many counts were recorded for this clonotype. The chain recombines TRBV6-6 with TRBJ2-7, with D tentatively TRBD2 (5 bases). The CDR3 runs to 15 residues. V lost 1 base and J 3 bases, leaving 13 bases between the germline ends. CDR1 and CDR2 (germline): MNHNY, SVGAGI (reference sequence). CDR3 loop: CASSYFEGEGYEQYF. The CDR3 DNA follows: TGTGCCAGCAGTTACTTCGAGGGAGAAGGCTACGAGCAGTACTTC.